One and the same sample provided the 11 T cell receptor beta chains below, sequenced in a study of naive and memory T cell subsets. Regarding the study as a whole: Especially in CD8 cells, naive repertoires contained a few larger clonotypes, possibly CD45RA-re-expressing memory cells.

Two oligonucleotides, mixed equimolar, formed the beta constant-region primer covering TRBC1 and TRBC2. The ligated cDNA underwent four PCR rounds using SP2 and nested alpha and beta constant-region primers. MiXCR, applied by TCRdb to the UMI-ligation and nested PCR reads, yields one record per CDR3 protein. The sample records approximately 150,000 distinct CDR3 sequences, over 20% being singletons. No antigen is known for these receptors. The sequenced material came from naive CD4+ T cells from blood. The source is a human donor in good health.

This clonotype was observed many times. The chain combines TRBV29-1 with TRBJ2-7, with D perhaps assigned TRBD1 or TRBD2 (5 bases each). Germline V gene sequence: CDR1 SQVTM, CDR2 ANQGSEA. Deletions cut 6 bases from V and 0 bases from J, with 18 bases between. This CDR3 spans 15 amino acids. DNA of the CDR3: TGCAGCGTCCCCCGCGGGCAGGGAAGCTCCTACGAGCAGTACTTC. Translation: CSVPRGQGSSYEQYF.

This clonotype was found a few times. V usage is TRBV20-1 and J usage is TRBJ1-2; the D gene is possibly TRBD1 (5 bases). V dropped 5 bases and J dropped 2 bases, with 18 bases sitting between them. CDR3 length: 15 residues. Germline loops: CDR1 DFQATT, CDR2 SNEGSKA (reference sequence). CDR3 DNA: TGCAGTGCTCCTGATTCCCTTCGGGGGAACTATGGCTACACCTTC. Its translation: CSAPDSLRGNYGYTF.

This clonotype has just a few counts. The chain is built from TRBV5-1 and TRBJ2-6; tentatively, D is TRBD2 (5 bases). This CDR3 contains 16 residues. V was pared by 4 bases and J by 3 bases, with 14 bases between. CDR1 and CDR2 from the germline V gene are SGHRS and YFSETQ. The DNA for the CDR3 is TGCGCCAGCAGCCCCCCGACCGGAGGTGGGGCCAACGTCCTGACTTTC. This sequence encodes CASSPPTGGGANVLTF.

Only a few counts were recorded for this clonotype. One end of the junction is discordant with germline, which a read error may explain. J is TRBJ1-3 and V is TRBV5-5, with TRBD1 matching over 9 bases. This CDR3 region has 16 residues. Germline V gene lookup returns CDR1 SGHKS and CDR2 YYEKEE (reference sequence). The CDR3 DNA reads TGTGCCAGCAGCACCCGGACAGGGGCGTCTGGAAACACCACATATTTT. Translated, it gives CASSTRTGASGNTTYF.

The rearrangement joins TRBV28 to TRBJ2-7, with 15 bases that match TRBD2. In germline, CDR1 is MDHEN, CDR2 SYDVKM. The CDR3 extends over 18 amino acids. The V segment lost 3 bases and the J segment 0 bases; nucleotides outside the gene matches: 6. The CDR3 region is CASSLPGTSGRRSYEQYF. CDR3 bases: TGTGCCAGCAGTTTGCCCGGGACTAGCGGGAGGCGCTCCTACGAGCAGTACTTC.

The chain couples TRBV29-1 to TRBJ2-1; 8 nucleotides agree with TRBD2. Germline values: CDR1 SQVTM, CDR2 ANQGSEA. CDR3 length equals 14 residues. J gave up 6 bases and V 4 bases, and 8 bases lay outside the gene matches. CDR3 region: CSVGAASGFNEQFF. In DNA form, the CDR3 reads TGCAGCGTTGGGGCGGCTAGCGGGTTCAATGAGCAGTTCTTC.

There are a few counts of this clonotype. V usage is TRBV20-1 and J usage is TRBJ2-1; 11 bases are shared with TRBD2. J lost 7 bases, V lost 0 bases, and 5 bases had no gene match. The CDR3 consists of 15 residues. CDR1 and CDR2 (germline): DFQATT, SNEGSKA (reference sequence). The CDR3, as DNA: TGCAGTGCTAGAGATAGCGGGAGGGCCACGAATGAGCAGTTCTTC. As protein: CSARDSGRATNEQFF.

The chain employs TRBV27 and TRBJ1-6, with D hard to call. Trimming cost V 2 bases and J 7 bases, with 9 bases left between them. The CDR3 has 14 residues. The germline CDR1 and CDR2 sequences are MNHEY and SMNVEV (reference sequence). The chain's CDR3 is CASSLLHPNSPLHF. The CDR3 DNA reads as TGTGCCAGCAGTTTACTGCACCCGAATTCACCCCTCCACTTT.

V and J are TRBV4-3 and TRBJ2-3; 11 positions match TRBD1. The CDR3 consists of 15 residues. Germline values: CDR1 LGHNA, CDR2 YSLEER. With 1 base clipped from V and 5 bases from J, the junction kept 2 bases outside the gene matches. The CDR3 sequence: CASSQGTGGEDTQYF. CDR3 coding DNA: TGCGCCAGCAGCCAAGGGACAGGGGGCGAAGATACGCAGTATTTT.

This clonotype occurred a few times. The chain is built from TRBV29-1 and TRBJ2-1, with TRBD1 matching over 8 bases. The ends lost 6 bases at V and 3 bases at J; junction bases unmatched: 7. The V gene's germline CDR1 is SQVTM and CDR2 ANQGSEA. This CDR3 is built from 14 residues. CDR3 amino acids: CSVRDRGFYNEQFF. The CDR3 nucleotides read TGCAGCGTCCGAGACAGGGGCTTCTACAATGAGCAGTTCTTC.

This clonotype was counted between two and nine times. This chain links TRBV6-6 with TRBJ1-5; tentative D call: TRBD1 (6 bases). V was cut by 6 bases and J by 1 base, with 10 bases left in between. Germline V gene data show CDR1 as MNHNY and CDR2 as SVGAGI (reference sequence). The length of the CDR3 is 14 residues. CDR3 in amino acids: CASRTQGSNQPQHF. As DNA, the CDR3 is TGTGCCAGCAGAACCCAGGGGAGCAATCAGCCCCAGCATTTT.